The next 30 T cell receptor beta chains were all read from a single sample in a study of T cell responses to AZD1222 COVID-19 vaccine. Only in-frame clones appear in the TCRdb table, and some are missing; sequencing was by immunoSEQ multiplex PCR. The sample lists under 150,000 clones, about 91% seen once, with about 6.5% in the top ten. The sequencing here drew on peripheral blood, taken 28 days after the second AZD1222 dose. The receptors were gathered from an adult who received the AZD1222 COVID-19 vaccine.

V gene TRBV10-3 combines with J gene TRBJ1-5, with 8 bases fitting TRBD1. V lost 8 bases and J lost 4; bases outside the gene matches: 7. In germline, CDR1 is ENHRY, CDR2 SYGVKD. The CDR3 spans 14 residues. CDR3 region: CAIGQGAMNQPQHF. CDR3 in DNA: TGTGCCATCGGACAGGGTGCGATGAATCAGCCCCAGCATTTT.

This chain joins TRBV4-1 and TRBJ1-4, with a weak D call TRBD1 (5 bases). Trimming removed 4 bases at V and 8 bases at J, with 11 bases between. CDR1 and CDR2 from the germline V gene are MGHRA and YSYEKL. This CDR3 region has 13 residues. In DNA form, the CDR3 reads TGCGCCAGCAGCCTTACCGGGGGGGAAAAACTGTTTTTT. Protein sequence: CASSLTGGEKLFF.

CDR3 DNA: TGTGCCAGCAGCTTAGATCGCAGGTCACAGCAGTACTTC. Translating gives CASSLDRRSQQYF. The chain combines TRBV11-2 with TRBJ2-7, with D unresolved. This CDR3 contains 13 residues. Germline assignment: CDR1 SGHAT and CDR2 FQNNGV. V was clipped by 0 bases and J by 8 bases, with 11 bases between them.

Note on this clone: Other DNA sequences in the same sample also yield this CDR3. The rearrangement joins TRBV7-2 to TRBJ2-7, with D unclear. The CDR3 sequence is 12 residues long. The V and J ends lost 2 bases and 5 bases respectively, with 7 bases between them. CDR1 is SGHTA, CDR2 FQGNSA, per germline. CDR3 region: CASSLYQNEQYF. CDR3 DNA sequence: TGTGCCAGCAGCTTATATCAAAACGAGCAGTACTTC.

This clone came up a few times. This rearrangement joins TRBV14 to TRBJ2-1; 8 nucleotides match TRBD2. The V and J ends lost 4 bases and 7 bases, in that order; junction bases with no gene match: 6. The CDR3 consists of 14 residues. Germline V CDR1 and CDR2: SGHDN, FVKESK. The CDR3 DNA sequence: TGTGCCAGCAGCCTAGCGGGGCCTTTGAATGAGCAGTTCTTC. Its translation is CASSLAGPLNEQFF.

The chain couples TRBV6-5 to TRBJ1-1; 10 positions agree with TRBD1. The CDR3 loop spans 15 amino acids. The J segment lost 4 bases and the V segment lost 7 bases, leaving 9 bases of the junction unmatched. The germline V gene encodes CDR1 MNHEY and CDR2 SVGAGI. DNA for the CDR3: TGTGCCAGCACTTTGACAGGGGGCGCGAGCACTGAAGCTTTCTTT. It encodes CASTLTGGASTEAFF.

This chain uses TRBV27 with TRBJ1-1; 10 nucleotides agree with TRBD1. After removal of 1 base from V and 0 bases from J, the junction contained 8 bases not matched to a gene. Germline loops: CDR1 MNHEY, CDR2 SMNVEV (reference sequence). The CDR3 contains 18 residues. CDR3: CASSLLGQGTIMNTEAFF. CDR3 bases: TGTGCCAGCAGTTTATTGGGACAGGGGACTATTATGAACACTGAAGCTTTCTTT.

The V call is TRBV7-9, the J call TRBJ2-7, with 9 bases identical to TRBD2. The CDR3 consists of 15 residues. Germline CDR1 is SEHNR and CDR2 is FQNEAQ (reference sequence). Unmatched junction bases numbered 3, after V lost 3 bases and J lost 0 bases. CDR3 sequence (DNA): TGTGCCAGCAGCTTGGAGCGGGGGGCCTCCTACGAGCAGTACTTC. This sequence encodes CASSLERGASYEQYF.

V and J are TRBV6-2 or TRBV6-3 and TRBJ2-4; no definite D call. The CDR3 has 14 residues. Germline assignment: CDR1 MNHEY and CDR2 SVGEGT. Trimming left V 7 bases short and J 1 base short, with 11 bases between. The CDR3 is CASNPGDAKNIQYF. CDR3 coding DNA: TGTGCCAGCAACCCTGGAGATGCCAAAAACATTCAGTACTTC.

The chain carries TRBV28 and TRBJ1-2, with TRBD1 identical over 7 bases. CDR3 length: 14 amino acids. V was pared by 2 bases and J by 4 bases, with 4 bases of the junction left unmatched. The germline V gene encodes CDR1 MDHEN and CDR2 SYDVKM. The CDR3 DNA follows: TGTGCCAGCAGTTTAGGAGGGACAGTCTATGGCTACACCTTC. Protein sequence: CASSLGGTVYGYTF.

The rearrangement joins TRBV12-3 or TRBV12-4 to TRBJ1-2; no clear D gene. The CDR3 covers 13 residues. V gave up 6 bases and J gave up 8 bases, with 16 bases separating them. The CDR3: CASSPGSEGGYTF. CDR3 DNA: TGTGCCAGCAGCCCCGGTTCTGAGGGCGGCTACACCTTC.

This clone occurred once. The chain recombines TRBV6-5 with TRBJ1-5; 9 bases align to TRBD1. This CDR3 comprises 15 residues. Germline trimming cut 6 bases from V and 2 bases from J; bases unmatched to any gene: 5. CDR1 and CDR2 from the germline V gene are MNHEY and SVGAGI. CDR3 sequence reads: CASRPDRGGNQPQHF. The CDR3 DNA sequence: TGTGCCAGCAGACCGGACAGGGGAGGCAATCAGCCCCAGCATTTT.

The chain employs TRBV19 and TRBJ2-1, with 7 nucleotides matching TRBD1. J was trimmed by 8 bases and V by 0 bases; bases with no gene match: 10. CDR1 is LNHDA, CDR2 SQIVND, per germline (reference sequence). The CDR3 sequence is 16 residues long. Written as DNA, the CDR3 is TGTGCCAGTAGTATAGATCCCCAGGGGGAGATGGATGAGCAGTTCTTC. Translating it yields CASSIDPQGEMDEQFF.

The V gene is TRBV19, the J gene TRBJ1-2; D not resolved. V lost 0 bases and J 6 bases, leaving 8 bases between the germline ends. Germline assignment: CDR1 LNHDA and CDR2 SQIVND (reference sequence). This CDR3 has 13 amino acids. Here the CDR3 DNA reads TGTGCCAGTAGTATAGATCTTAGGGATGGCTACACCTTC. As protein: CASSIDLRDGYTF.

The count of this clone is one. The V gene is TRBV5-6, the J gene TRBJ2-1; TRBD2 matches 10 bases. V lost 0 bases and J lost 10; bases outside the gene matches: 4. This CDR3 region has 14 residues. Per the germline V gene, CDR1 is SGHDT and CDR2 is YYEEEE. The chain's CDR3 is CASSLAPTSGEQFF. The CDR3 DNA reads TGTGCCAGCAGCTTGGCCCCGACTAGCGGGGAGCAGTTCTTC.

The chain recombines TRBV3-1 (or the pseudogene TRBV3-2) with TRBJ2-7; D may be TRBD1 (5 bases). CDR1 and CDR2 (germline): LGHDT, YNNKEL (reference sequence). The CDR3 spans 17 residues. V was cut by 0 bases and J by 0 bases, with 15 bases left in between. In nucleotides, the CDR3 is TGTGCCAGCAGCCAAGATCAGGGCGGAGTTTACTCCTACGAGCAGTACTTC. It translates to CASSQDQGGVYSYEQYF.

This clone was seen a single time. In nucleotides, the CDR3 is TGTGCCAGCAGTTTTGGGACAGGGTTCAGGAGGGATGGCTACACCTTC. Protein: CASSFGTGFRRDGYTF. The rearrangement links TRBV6-2 or TRBV6-3 to TRBJ1-2; 9 positions match TRBD1. Germline CDR1 reads MNHEY; CDR2 reads SVGEGT. J was trimmed by 6 bases and V by 4 bases; bases with no gene match: 12. The CDR3 totals 16 residues.

This clone was seen only once. This chain connects TRBV10-3 to TRBJ2-1, with 16 positions matching TRBD2. The CDR3 covers 16 residues. The J segment lost 8 bases and the V segment lost 4 bases, leaving 5 bases of the junction unmatched. The germline CDR1 and CDR2 sequences are ENHRY and SYGVKD. CDR3 sequence (DNA): TGTGCCATCAGTGCGGGACTAGCGGGGGGGCCTGATGAGCAGTTCTTC. The encoded protein is CAISAGLAGGPDEQFF.

V gene TRBV28 combines with J gene TRBJ1-3; no clear D. This CDR3 region has 16 residues. V shed 1 base and J shed 2 bases, with 12 bases lying between them. The germline V gene has CDR1 MDHEN and CDR2 SYDVKM. CDR3 nucleotide sequence: TGTGCCAGCAGTTTATTCTCGGCCGGGGCTGGAAACACCATATATTTT. Encoded protein: CASSLFSAGAGNTIYF. Full variable domain (remainder filled in from reference TRBV28 and TRBJ1-3): DVKVTQSSRYLVKRTGEKVFLECVQDMDHENMFWYRQDPGLGLRLIYFSYDVKMKEKGDIPEGYSVSREKKERFSLILESASTNQTSMYLCASSLFSAGAGNTIYFGEGSWLTVV.

This rearrangement joins TRBV12-3 or TRBV12-4 to TRBJ1-3; D call uncertain. V was trimmed by 3 bases and J by 3 bases, leaving 3 bases between them. CDR3 length: 12 amino acids. CDR3 loop: CASSFFGNTIYF. The DNA for the CDR3 is TGTGCCAGCAGTTTTTTTGGAAACACCATATATTTT.

V and J are TRBV7-2 and TRBJ1-1, with no clear D. Trimming removed 5 bases from V and 0 bases from J, with 10 bases in between. The germline V gene encodes CDR1 SGHTA and CDR2 FQGNSA. The length of the CDR3 is 14 residues. The CDR3 nucleotides read TGTGCCAGCAGCCCTAGTTCGGTGAACACTGAAGCTTTCTTT. Its translation is CASSPSSVNTEAFF.

This clone was detected only once. This chain links TRBV11-2 with TRBJ2-1; D might be TRBD1 (6 bases). Germline CDR1 and CDR2: SGHAT and FQNNGV. This CDR3 has 12 amino acids. The ends were cut back, 9 bases at V and 8 bases at J, with 14 bases in the middle. The CDR3: CASKDSRYEQFF. In DNA form, the CDR3 reads TGTGCCAGTAAGGACAGCCGCTATGAGCAGTTCTTC.

This chain uses TRBV5-8 with TRBJ1-5; D ambiguous. The CDR3 loop spans 15 amino acids. V was trimmed by 3 bases and J by 6 bases, leaving 16 bases between them. CDR1 SGHTS and CDR2 YDEGEE come from the germline V gene. The CDR3 reads CASSWMSGNAQPQHF. For the CDR3, the DNA is TGTGCCAGCAGCTGGATGAGTGGTAACGCTCAGCCCCAGCATTTT.

The gene calls are TRBV6-5 and TRBJ1-1, with D unclear. The V end lost 5 bases, the J end lost 1 base, and 8 bases lay between the germline ends. The length of the CDR3 is 13 residues. CDR1 is MNHEY and CDR2 is SVGAGI in the germline V gene. The CDR3 DNA follows: TGTGCCAGCAGTCGGAGTTGGAACACTGAAGCTTTCTTT. The encoded protein is CASSRSWNTEAFF.

This clone was recorded only once. V usage is TRBV5-1 and J usage is TRBJ2-5; TRBD1 aligns across 7 bases. The CDR3 is 13 residues long. Germline V gene sequence: CDR1 SGHRS, CDR2 YFSETQ. Germline trimming cut 3 bases from V and 4 bases from J; bases unmatched to any gene: 3. CDR3 bases: TGCGCCAGCAGCTCGACAGGGCGAGAGACCCAGTACTTC. Encoded protein: CASSSTGRETQYF.

The chain carries TRBV7-2 and TRBJ2-2; 15 bases fit TRBD2. This CDR3 has 19 residues. Germline CDR1 SGHTA, CDR2 FQGNSA. V shed 8 bases, J shed 1 base, and the junction held 11 bases outside the gene matches. In DNA, the CDR3 is TGTGCCAGCTTAGGACTAGCGGGGGGGAAGGGCCTGAACACCGGGGAGCTGTTTTTT. The encoded protein is CASLGLAGGKGLNTGELFF.

V usage is TRBV19 and J usage is TRBJ1-1; 8 bases align to TRBD1. Germline loops: CDR1 LNHDA, CDR2 SQIVND (reference sequence). The CDR3 has 14 residues. The V and J ends lost 5 bases and 2 bases, in that order; junction bases with no gene match: 4. The CDR3 DNA sequence: TGTGCCAGTAGTCCACAGGGGGGAAACACTGAAGCTTTCTTT. Protein sequence: CASSPQGGNTEAFF.

In this sample, this clone turned up once. This chain links TRBV9 with TRBJ2-3; TRBD2 aligns across 8 bases. J was trimmed by 0 bases and V by 4 bases; bases with no gene match: 13. Per germline, CDR1 SGDLS and CDR2 YYNGEE. This CDR3 contains 18 residues. CDR3: CASSPRGGTGSSTDTQYF. The CDR3 DNA follows: TGTGCCAGCAGCCCCCGGGGGGGGACGGGATCTAGCACAGATACGCAGTATTTT.

The V and J genes are TRBV6-1 and TRBJ1-5; TRBD1 might be the D (6 bases). Germline CDR1 is MNHNS and CDR2 is SASEGT. There are 14 residues in the CDR3. The V end lost 3 bases, the J end lost 4 bases, and 10 bases lay between the germline ends. CDR3 amino acids: CASSDLGGNQPQHF. CDR3 nucleotide sequence: TGTGCCAGCAGTGACCTAGGGGGAAATCAGCCCCAGCATTTT.

The rearrangement uses TRBV7-7 and TRBJ2-3; D possibly corresponds to TRBD2 (7 bases). V dropped 5 bases and J dropped 1 base, with 13 bases sitting between them. The V gene's germline CDR1 is SSHAT and CDR2 FNYEAQ (reference sequence). CDR3 size: 15 residues. DNA for the CDR3: TGTGCCAGCAGCCAAGGGGGGGGGCGCACAGATACGCAGTATTTT. Its translation: CASSQGGGRTDTQYF.